The clone carrying this TCR beta chain was counted a few times. Germline V gives CDR1 SNHLY, CDR2 FYNNEI. V was clipped by 8 bases and J by 12 bases; unmatched bases: 7. The CDR3 has 13 amino acids. TCRdb redid the calling of the RT-PCR reads with MiXCR, one entry per CDR3 protein. Of under 750,000 distinct CDR3 sequences listed, 12% are singletons. The data stem from a study of response to subunit inactivated influenza vaccine. The sample in question was PBMCs from blood, obtained on the day of vaccination. This rearrangement joins TRBV2 to TRBJ2-1; TRBD2 matches 13 bases. This TCR came from a middle-aged man who received an inactivated influenza vaccine. DNA of the CDR3: TGTGCCAGCGGACAACGACTAGCGGGAGGGCAGTTCTTC. Translation: CASGQRLAGGQFF.